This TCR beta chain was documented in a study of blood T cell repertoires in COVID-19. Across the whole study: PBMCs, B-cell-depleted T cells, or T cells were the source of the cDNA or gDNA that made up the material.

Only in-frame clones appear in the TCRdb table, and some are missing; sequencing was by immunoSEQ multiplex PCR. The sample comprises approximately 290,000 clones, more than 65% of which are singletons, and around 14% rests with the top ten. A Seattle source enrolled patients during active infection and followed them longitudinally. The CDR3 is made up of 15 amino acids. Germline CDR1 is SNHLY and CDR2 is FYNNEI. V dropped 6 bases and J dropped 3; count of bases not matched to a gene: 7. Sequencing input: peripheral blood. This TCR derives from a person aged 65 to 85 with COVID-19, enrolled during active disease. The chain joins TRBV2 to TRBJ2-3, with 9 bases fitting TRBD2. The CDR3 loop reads CASRLSGSRTDTQYF. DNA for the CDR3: TGTGCCAGCAGGCTTAGCGGGAGTAGAACAGATACGCAGTATTTT.